This T cell receptor beta chain was sequenced in a study of T-cell reconstitution after alpha-beta-depleted transplantation in children. General study findings and limits: The study reportedly traced alpha-beta T cells about two months after transplant to several hundred expanded graft clones. Day-60 TCRbeta diversity that was high in some patients was derived from surviving recipient T cells and thymic progenitors.

Researchers prepared the TCRbeta library using unique molecular identifiers, the study reports. TCRdb re-called the PCR reads with MiXCR, one entry per CDR3 protein. This sample yields 350,000 to 500,000 distinct CDR3 sequences, of which about 40% are seen a single time; approximately 25% belongs to the top ten. Trimming pared 0 bases from V and 0 bases from J, leaving 12 bases between. CDR3 length: 16 residues. The germline gives CDR1 ENHRY, CDR2 SYGVKD. Remarks on this clonotype: Antigen unknown.

The starting material was PBMCs, obtained before TCRalphabeta/CD19-depleted stem cell transplant. The sequence was obtained from a girl aged 2-10 years with aplastic anemia, due to receive a stem cell transplant. The V gene is TRBV10-3, the J gene TRBJ2-7; possibly TRBD1 for D (5 bases). The CDR3 here is CAISESGGDSSYEQYF. The CDR3 coding sequence is TGTGCCATCAGTGAGTCCGGCGGCGACAGCTCCTACGAGCAGTACTTC.